This section outlines one T cell receptor beta chain sequence together with its context. Its antigen is currently unknown. Germline CDR1 MNHEY, CDR2 SMNVEV (reference sequence). The CDR3 runs to 16 residues. V was trimmed by 2 bases and J by 2 bases, leaving 12 bases between them. This entry is derived from a study of T cell responses to AZD1222 COVID-19 vaccine. Generated by immunoSEQ multiplex PCR, the TCRdb table keeps only in-frame clones and is missing some. The sample has about 99,000 clones, roughly nine tenths seen once. Findings of the study overall: Once two AZD1222 doses were given, Spike-specific TCR breadth and depth went up.

This sample comprised peripheral blood, obtained on day 0 of AZD1222 vaccination. The TCR originated in an adult in good health. The chain has TRBV27 and TRBJ1-4; D is unresolved. CDR3 coding DNA: TGTGCCAGCAGTTTACTCCATGGTACGACTAATGAAAAACTGTTTTTT. Its translation is CASSLLHGTTNEKLFF.